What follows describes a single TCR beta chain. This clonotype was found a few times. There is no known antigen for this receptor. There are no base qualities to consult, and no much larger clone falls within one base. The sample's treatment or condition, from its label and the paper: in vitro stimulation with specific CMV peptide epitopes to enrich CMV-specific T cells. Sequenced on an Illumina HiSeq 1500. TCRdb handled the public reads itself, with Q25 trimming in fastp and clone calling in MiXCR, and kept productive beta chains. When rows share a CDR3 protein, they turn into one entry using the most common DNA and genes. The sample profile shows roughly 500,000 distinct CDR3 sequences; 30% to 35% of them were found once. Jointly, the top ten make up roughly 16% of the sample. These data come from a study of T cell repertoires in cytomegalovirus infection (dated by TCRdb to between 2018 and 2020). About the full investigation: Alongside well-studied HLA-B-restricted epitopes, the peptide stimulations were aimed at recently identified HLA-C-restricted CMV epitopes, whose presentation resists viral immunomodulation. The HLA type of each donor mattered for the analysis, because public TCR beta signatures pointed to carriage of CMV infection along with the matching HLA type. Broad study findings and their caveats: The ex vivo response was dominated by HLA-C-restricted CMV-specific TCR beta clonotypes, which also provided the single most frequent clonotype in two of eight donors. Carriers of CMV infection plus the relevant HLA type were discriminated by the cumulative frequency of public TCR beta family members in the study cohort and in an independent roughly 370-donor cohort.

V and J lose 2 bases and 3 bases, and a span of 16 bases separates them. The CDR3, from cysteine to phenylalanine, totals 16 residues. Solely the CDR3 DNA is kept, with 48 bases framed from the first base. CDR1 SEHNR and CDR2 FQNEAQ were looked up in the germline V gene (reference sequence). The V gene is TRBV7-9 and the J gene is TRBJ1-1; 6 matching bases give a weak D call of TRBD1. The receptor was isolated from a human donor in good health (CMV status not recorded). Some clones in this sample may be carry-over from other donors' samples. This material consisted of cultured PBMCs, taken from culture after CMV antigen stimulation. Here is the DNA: TGTGCCAGCAGCTTAAAAGGGACACCGAGGGACACTGAAGCTTTCTTT. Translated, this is CASSLKGTPRDTEAFF.